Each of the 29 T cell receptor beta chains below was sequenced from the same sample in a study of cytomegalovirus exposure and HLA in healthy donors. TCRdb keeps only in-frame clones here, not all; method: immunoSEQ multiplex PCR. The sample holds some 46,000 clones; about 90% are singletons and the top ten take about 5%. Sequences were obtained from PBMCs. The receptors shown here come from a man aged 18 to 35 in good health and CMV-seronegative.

The CDR3 DNA is TGTGCCAGCGGCCGGGACAGAGCATACAATGAGCAGTTCTTC. Protein: CASGRDRAYNEQFF. V gene TRBV27 combines with J gene TRBJ2-1; TRBD1 matches at 7 bases. Germline trimming cut 8 bases from V and 4 bases from J; bases unmatched to any gene: 8. The CDR3 length is 14 residues. Germline values: CDR1 MNHEY, CDR2 SMNVEV (reference sequence).

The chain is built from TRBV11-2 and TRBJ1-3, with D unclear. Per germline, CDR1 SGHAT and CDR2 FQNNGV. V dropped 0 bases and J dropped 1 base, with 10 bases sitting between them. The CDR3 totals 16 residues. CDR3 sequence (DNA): TGTGCCAGCAGCTTAGACCGTTCCGTATCTGGAAACACCATATATTTT. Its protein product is CASSLDRSVSGNTIYF.

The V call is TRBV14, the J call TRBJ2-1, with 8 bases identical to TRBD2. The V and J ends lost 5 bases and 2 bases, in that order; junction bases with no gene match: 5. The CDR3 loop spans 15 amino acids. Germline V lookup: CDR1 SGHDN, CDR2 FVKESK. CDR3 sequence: CASSERGTAYNEQFF. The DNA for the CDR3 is TGTGCCAGCAGCGAGCGGGGGACCGCCTACAATGAGCAGTTCTTC.

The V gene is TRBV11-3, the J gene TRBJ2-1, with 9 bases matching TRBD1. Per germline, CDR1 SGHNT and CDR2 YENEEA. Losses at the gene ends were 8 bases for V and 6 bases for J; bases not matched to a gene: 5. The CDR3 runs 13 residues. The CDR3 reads CASETGGSNEQFF. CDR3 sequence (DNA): TGTGCCAGCGAGACAGGGGGTTCCAATGAGCAGTTCTTC.

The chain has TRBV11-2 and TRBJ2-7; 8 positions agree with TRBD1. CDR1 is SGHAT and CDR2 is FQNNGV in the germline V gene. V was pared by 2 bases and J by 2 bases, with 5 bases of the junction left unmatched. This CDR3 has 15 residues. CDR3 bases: TGTGCCAGCAGCTTACGGACAGGGACAACCTACGAGCAGTACTTC. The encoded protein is CASSLRTGTTYEQYF.

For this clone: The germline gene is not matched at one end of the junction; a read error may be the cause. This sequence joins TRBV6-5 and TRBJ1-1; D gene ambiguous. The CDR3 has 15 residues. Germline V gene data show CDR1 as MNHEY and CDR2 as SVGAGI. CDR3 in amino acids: CTSSYSEDVNTEAFF. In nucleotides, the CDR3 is TGTACCAGCAGTTACTCGGAGGATGTAAACACTGAAGCTTTCTTT.

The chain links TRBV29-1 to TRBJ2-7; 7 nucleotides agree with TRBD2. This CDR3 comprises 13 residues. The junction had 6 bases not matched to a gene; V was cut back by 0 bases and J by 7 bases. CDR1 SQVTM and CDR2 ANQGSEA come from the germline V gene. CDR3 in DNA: TGCAGCGTTGAAGAGGTACTAGCGCGGGAGCAGTACTTC. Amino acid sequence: CSVEEVLAREQYF.

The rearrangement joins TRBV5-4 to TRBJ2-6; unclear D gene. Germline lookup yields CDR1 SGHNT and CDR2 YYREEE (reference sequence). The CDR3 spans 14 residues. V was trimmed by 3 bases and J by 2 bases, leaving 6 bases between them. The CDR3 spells CASSSTPGANVLTF. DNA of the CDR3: TGTGCCAGCAGCTCGACTCCTGGGGCCAACGTCCTGACTTTC.

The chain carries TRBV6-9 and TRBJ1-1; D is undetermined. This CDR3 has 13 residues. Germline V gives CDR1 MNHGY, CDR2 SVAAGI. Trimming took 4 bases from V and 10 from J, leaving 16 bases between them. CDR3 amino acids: CASSCPTEGGAFF. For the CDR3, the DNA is TGTGCCAGCAGTTGCCCGACGGAAGGCGGAGCTTTCTTT.

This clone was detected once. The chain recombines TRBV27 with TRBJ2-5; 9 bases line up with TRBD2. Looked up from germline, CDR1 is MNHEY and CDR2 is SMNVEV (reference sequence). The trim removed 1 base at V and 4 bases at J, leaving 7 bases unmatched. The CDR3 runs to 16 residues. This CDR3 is CASSLFGGRVSETQYF. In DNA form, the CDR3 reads TGTGCCAGCAGTTTATTCGGCGGGAGGGTATCAGAGACCCAGTACTTC.

The DNA of the CDR3 is TGTGCCAGCAGTTGGGGACAGGGGGCTGAAGCTTTCTTT. It codes for CASSWGQGAEAFF. The chain recombines TRBV28 with TRBJ1-1, with 11 nucleotides matching TRBD1. Germline CDR1 MDHEN, CDR2 SYDVKM. There are 13 residues in the CDR3. V was clipped by 4 bases and J by 6 bases; unmatched bases: 1.

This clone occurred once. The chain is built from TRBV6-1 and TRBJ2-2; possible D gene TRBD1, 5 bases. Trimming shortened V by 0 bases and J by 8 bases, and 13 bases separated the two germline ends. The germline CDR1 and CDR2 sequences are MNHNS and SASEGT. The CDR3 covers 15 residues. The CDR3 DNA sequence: TGTGCCAGCAGTGAAGCCCAACAGGCGACTGGGGAGCTGTTTTTT. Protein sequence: CASSEAQQATGELFF.

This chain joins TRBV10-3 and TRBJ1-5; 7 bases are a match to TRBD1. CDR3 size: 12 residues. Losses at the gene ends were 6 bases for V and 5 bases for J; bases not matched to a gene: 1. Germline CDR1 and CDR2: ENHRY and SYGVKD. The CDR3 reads CAIRGTDQPQHF. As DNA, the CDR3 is TGTGCCATCAGGGGGACAGATCAGCCCCAGCATTTT.

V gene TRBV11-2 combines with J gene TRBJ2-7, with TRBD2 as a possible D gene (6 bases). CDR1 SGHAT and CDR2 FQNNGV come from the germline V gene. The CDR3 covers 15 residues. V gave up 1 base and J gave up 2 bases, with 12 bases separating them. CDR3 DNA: TGTGCCAGCAGCTTAGCACCGGGGGAAGCCTACGAGCAGTACTTC. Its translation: CASSLAPGEAYEQYF.

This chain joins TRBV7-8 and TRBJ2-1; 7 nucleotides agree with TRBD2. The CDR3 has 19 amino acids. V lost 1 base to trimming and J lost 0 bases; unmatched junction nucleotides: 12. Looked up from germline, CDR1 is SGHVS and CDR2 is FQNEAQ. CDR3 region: CASSLVILPSGSSYNEQFF. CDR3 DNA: TGTGCCAGCAGCTTAGTAATCTTGCCTAGCGGTAGCTCCTACAATGAGCAGTTCTTC.

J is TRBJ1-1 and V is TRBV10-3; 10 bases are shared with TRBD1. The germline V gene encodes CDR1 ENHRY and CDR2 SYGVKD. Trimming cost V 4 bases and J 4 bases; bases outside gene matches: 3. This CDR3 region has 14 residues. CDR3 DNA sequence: TGTGCCATCAGTGGGGACAGGGGAGGCACTGAAGCTTTCTTT. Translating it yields CAISGDRGGTEAFF.

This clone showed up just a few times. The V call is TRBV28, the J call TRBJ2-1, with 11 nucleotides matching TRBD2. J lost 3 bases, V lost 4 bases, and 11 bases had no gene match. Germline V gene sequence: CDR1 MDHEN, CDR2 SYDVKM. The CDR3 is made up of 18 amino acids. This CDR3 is CASSSRLPGTSGYNEQFF. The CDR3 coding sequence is TGTGCCAGCAGTTCACGACTGCCCGGGACTAGCGGCTACAATGAGCAGTTCTTC.

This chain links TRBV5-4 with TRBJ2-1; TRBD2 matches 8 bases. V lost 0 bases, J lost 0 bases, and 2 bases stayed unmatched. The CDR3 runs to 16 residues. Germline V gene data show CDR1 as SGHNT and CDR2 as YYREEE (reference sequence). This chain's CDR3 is CASSLDGRASYNEQFF. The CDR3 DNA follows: TGTGCCAGCAGCTTGGACGGGAGGGCCTCCTACAATGAGCAGTTCTTC.

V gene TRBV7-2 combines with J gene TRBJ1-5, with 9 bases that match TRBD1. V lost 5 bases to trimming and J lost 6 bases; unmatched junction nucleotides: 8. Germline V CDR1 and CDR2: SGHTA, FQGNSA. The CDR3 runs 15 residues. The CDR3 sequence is CASSAVTGGFQPQHF. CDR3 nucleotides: TGTGCCAGCAGCGCCGTGACAGGGGGTTTTCAGCCCCAGCATTTT.

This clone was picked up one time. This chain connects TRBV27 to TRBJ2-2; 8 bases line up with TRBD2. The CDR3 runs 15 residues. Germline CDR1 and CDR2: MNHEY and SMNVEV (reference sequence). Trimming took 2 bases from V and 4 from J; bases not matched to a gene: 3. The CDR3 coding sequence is TGTGCCAGCAGTTTAGCCCTAGCGGGCACCGGGGAGCTGTTTTTT. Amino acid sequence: CASSLALAGTGELFF.

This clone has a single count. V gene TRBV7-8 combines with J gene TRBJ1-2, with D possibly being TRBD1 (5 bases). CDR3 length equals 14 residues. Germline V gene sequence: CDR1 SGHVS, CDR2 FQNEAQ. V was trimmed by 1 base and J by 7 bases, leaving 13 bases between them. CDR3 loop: CASSLGPGETGYTF. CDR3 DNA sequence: TGTGCCAGCAGCTTAGGGCCGGGGGAAACTGGCTACACCTTC.

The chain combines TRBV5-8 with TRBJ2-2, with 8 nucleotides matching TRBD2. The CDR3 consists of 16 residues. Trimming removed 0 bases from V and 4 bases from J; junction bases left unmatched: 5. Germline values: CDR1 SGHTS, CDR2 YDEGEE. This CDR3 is CASSLDLAGPTGELFF. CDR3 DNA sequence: TGTGCCAGCAGCTTGGATCTAGCGGGCCCCACCGGGGAGCTGTTTTTT.

The CDR3 reads CASSQGLVPYNEQFF. In DNA, the CDR3 is TGTGCCAGCAGCCAGGGACTAGTCCCCTACAATGAGCAGTTCTTC. The rearrangement uses TRBV7-2 and TRBJ2-1; 8 bases match TRBD2. The CDR3 has 15 residues. CDR1 SGHTA and CDR2 FQGNSA come from the germline V gene. V dropped 5 bases and J dropped 2; count of bases not matched to a gene: 5.

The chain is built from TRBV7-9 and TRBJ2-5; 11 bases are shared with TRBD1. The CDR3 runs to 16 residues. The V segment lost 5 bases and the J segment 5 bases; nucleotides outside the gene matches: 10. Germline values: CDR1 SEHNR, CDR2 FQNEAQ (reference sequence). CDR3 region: CASSTRTGGAVETQYF. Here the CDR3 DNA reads TGTGCCAGCAGCACTAGGACAGGGGGCGCAGTGGAGACCCAGTACTTC.

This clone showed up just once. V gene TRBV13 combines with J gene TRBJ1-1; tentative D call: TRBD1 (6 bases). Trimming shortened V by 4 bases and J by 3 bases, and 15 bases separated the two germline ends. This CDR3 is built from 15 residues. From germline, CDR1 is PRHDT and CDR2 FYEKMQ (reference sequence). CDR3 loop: CASSSYRVGYTEAFF. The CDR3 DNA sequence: TGTGCCAGCAGCTCCTACAGGGTCGGGTACACTGAAGCTTTCTTT.

Written as DNA, the CDR3 is TGCGCCAGCAGCTTGGAAGGCAGGGGCTACGAGCAGTACTTC. It yields the protein CASSLEGRGYEQYF. This chain joins TRBV5-1 and TRBJ2-7; D possibly corresponds to TRBD1 (6 bases). The CDR3 runs to 14 residues. V was pared by 0 bases and J by 3 bases, with 10 bases between. Germline CDR1 reads SGHRS; CDR2 reads YFSETQ.

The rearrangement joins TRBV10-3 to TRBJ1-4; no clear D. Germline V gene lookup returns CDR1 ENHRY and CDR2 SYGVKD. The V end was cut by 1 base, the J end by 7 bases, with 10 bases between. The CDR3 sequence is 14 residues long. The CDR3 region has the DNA TGTGCCATCAGTGAGTTTGGTCCGGGTGAAAAACTGTTTTTT. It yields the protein CAISEFGPGEKLFF.

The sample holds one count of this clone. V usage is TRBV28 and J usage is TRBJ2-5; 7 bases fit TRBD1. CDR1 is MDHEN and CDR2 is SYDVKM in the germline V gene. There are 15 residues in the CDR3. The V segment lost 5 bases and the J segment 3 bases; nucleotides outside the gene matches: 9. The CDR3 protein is CASSPQTTGEETQYF. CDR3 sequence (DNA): TGTGCCAGCAGTCCGCAGACTACAGGGGAAGAGACCCAGTACTTC. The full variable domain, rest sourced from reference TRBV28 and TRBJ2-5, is DVKVTQSSRYLVKRTGEKVFLECVQDMDHENMFWYRQDPGLGLRLIYFSYDVKMKEKGDIPEGYSVSREKKERFSLILESASTNQTSMYLCASSPQTTGEETQYFGPGTRLLVL.

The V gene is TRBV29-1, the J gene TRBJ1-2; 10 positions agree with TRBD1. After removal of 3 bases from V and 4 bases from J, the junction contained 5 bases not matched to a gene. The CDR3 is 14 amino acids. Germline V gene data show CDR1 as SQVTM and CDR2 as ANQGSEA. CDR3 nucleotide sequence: TGCAGCGTTGACGGACAGGGGGGAGGCTATGGCTACACCTTC. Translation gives CSVDGQGGGYGYTF.